The 32 T cell receptor beta chains below were found in one sample sequenced in a study of regulatory T cells in long-lasting Graves disease. Time point noted: newly diagnosed GD, antithyroid drugs for less than 3 months. The TCR library was prepared using RNA isolated from PBMCs. Arm-PCR of CDR3 regions with iRepertoire HTBI primers generated TCR beta libraries. MiXCR, applied by TCRdb to the multiplex PCR reads, yields one record per CDR3 protein. The sample includes about 240,000 distinct CDR3 sequences, around 20% of them seen just once. The sample in question was peripheral blood mononuclear cells (PBMCs), obtained at new diagnosis, from a patient treated with antithyroid drugs. All receptors derive from a female donor with Graves disease.

This clonotype was counted between two and nine times. The chain carries TRBV25-1 and TRBJ2-1; D uncertain. V was cut by 10 bases and J by 9 bases, with 10 bases left in between. The germline gives CDR1 MGHDK, CDR2 SYGVNS. The CDR3 length is 10 residues. In DNA form, the CDR3 reads TGTGCCACTGAGGAAGGTGAGCAGTTCTTC. Translated, it gives CATEEGEQFF.

This clonotype was recorded a few times. The V and J genes are TRBV6-5 and TRBJ1-2; no clear D gene. Germline V CDR1 and CDR2: MNHEY, SVGAGI. CDR3 length: 14 residues. The V and J ends lost 2 bases and 5 bases respectively, with 12 bases between them. CDR3 in DNA: TGTGCCAGCAGTTACGACCGTGGATCTTATGGCTACACCTTC. This sequence encodes CASSYDRGSYGYTF.

This clonotype was counted at least ten times. V gene TRBV6-5 combines with J gene TRBJ2-7, with unresolved D. The germline gives CDR1 MNHEY, CDR2 SVGAGI. This CDR3 has 13 residues. V lost 0 bases to trimming and J lost 6 bases, with 9 bases between them. CDR3 amino acids: CASSYSENSEQYF. CDR3 nucleotides: TGTGCCAGCAGTTACTCTGAAAATTCCGAGCAGTACTTC.

This clonotype was counted ten times or more. This chain links TRBV20-1 with TRBJ2-4; D uncertain. Trimming shortened V by 1 base and J by 4 bases, and 11 bases separated the two germline ends. This CDR3 is 14 amino acids long. Germline V gene lookup returns CDR1 DFQATT and CDR2 SNEGSKA (reference sequence). The CDR3 here is CSARAPDAKNIQYF. CDR3 in DNA: TGCAGTGCTAGAGCTCCGGACGCTAAAAACATTCAGTACTTC.

Turning to this clonotype: A much larger clone differs by one base, so this may be a read error. The V and J genes are TRBV6-2 or TRBV6-3 and TRBJ2-3; D unresolved. The CDR3 covers 16 residues. In germline, CDR1 is MNHEY, CDR2 SVGEGT. V was cut by 6 bases and J by 4 bases, with 20 bases left in between. The CDR3, as DNA: TGTGCCAGCAGAATGTTCGCGAACCGAGACGCAGATACGCAGTATTTT. It codes for CASRMFANRDADTQYF.

This clonotype was detected ten times or more. V usage is TRBV28 and J usage is TRBJ2-7; D remains unclear. Germline V CDR1 and CDR2: MDHEN, SYDVKM. The V and J ends lost 2 bases and 7 bases respectively, with 6 bases between them. The CDR3 is made up of 11 amino acids. The CDR3 protein is CASSLDGEQYF. For the CDR3, the DNA is TGTGCCAGCAGTTTAGACGGGGAGCAGTACTTC.

This clonotype was seen repeatedly, ten times or more. The CDR3 is CASSLEAGGPNEQFF. CDR3 sequence (DNA): TGTGCCAGCAGCTTAGAGGCGGGAGGGCCGAATGAGCAGTTCTTC. The chain has TRBV13 and TRBJ2-1, with 9 bases fitting TRBD2. From germline, CDR1 is PRHDT and CDR2 FYEKMQ (reference sequence). The CDR3 spans 15 residues. J lost 7 bases, V lost 1 base, and 5 bases had no gene match.

A word on this clonotype: This may come from a read error, since a much larger clone is one base off. The gene calls are TRBV20-1 and TRBJ2-2; the D call may be TRBD1 or TRBD2 (6 bases each). There are 17 residues in the CDR3. Germline V gene data show CDR1 as DFQATT and CDR2 as SNEGSKA (reference sequence). The CDR3 nucleotides are TGCAGTGCTAGAGATTCTCACCGGGGGCCCAACACCGGGGAGCTGCTTTTT. Amino acids: CSARDSHRGPNTGELLF.

The chain uses TRBV3-1 and TRBJ2-1; 8 bases match TRBD2. From germline, CDR1 is LGHDT and CDR2 YNNKEL (reference sequence). V lost 5 bases and J lost 3; bases outside the gene matches: 3. The CDR3 consists of 14 residues. The CDR3, as DNA: TGTGCCAGCAGCGGCGGGGGGATCTACAATGAGCAGTTCTTC. Protein product: CASSGGGIYNEQFF.

This clonotype has more than one count but fewer than ten. CDR3 protein: CASSQVSGSPLHF. The DNA of the CDR3 is TGTGCCAGCAGCCAAGTCTCGGGTTCACCCCTCCACTTT. This chain connects TRBV3-1 to TRBJ1-6; no clear D gene. The CDR3 runs to 13 residues. Germline CDR1 reads LGHDT; CDR2 reads YNNKEL (reference sequence). Between the trimmed V and J ends, which lost 1 base and 9 bases, there was a span of 7 bases.

This clonotype appeared a single time. The chain has TRBV4-1 and TRBJ2-3; 10 bases are shared with TRBD2. From germline, CDR1 is MGHRA and CDR2 YSYEKL. Trimming took 5 bases from V and 1 from J; bases not matched to a gene: 12. The CDR3 extends over 18 amino acids. For the CDR3, the DNA is TGCGCCAGCAGCTTGCTAGCGGGAGCTCTTGCGGGCACAGATACGCAGTATTTT. As protein: CASSLLAGALAGTDTQYF.

This clonotype was seen many times. The rearrangement links TRBV7-2 to TRBJ1-5; D call uncertain. The CDR3 extends over 13 amino acids. Germline CDR1 and CDR2: SGHTA and FQGNSA. V was shortened by 5 bases and J by 5 bases, with 10 bases between the two germline ends. This CDR3 reads CASSPRTDQPQHF. The CDR3 coding sequence is TGTGCCAGCAGCCCTCGGACCGATCAGCCCCAGCATTTT.

The sample holds many counts of this clonotype. The V call is TRBV7-2, the J call TRBJ2-1, with D perhaps TRBD2 (7 bases). Per the germline V gene, CDR1 is SGHTA and CDR2 is FQGNSA. This CDR3 has 16 amino acids. Trimming left V 5 bases short and J 7 bases short, with 21 bases between. In DNA, the CDR3 is TGTGCCAGCAGCCCCACCCCCGGGGGGCTGGGGAATGAGCAGTTCTTC. Translated: CASSPTPGGLGNEQFF. Based on the CDR3 plus reference TRBV7-2 and TRBJ2-1, the full variable domain is GAGVSQSPSNKVTEKGKDVELRCDPISGHTALYWYRQSLGQGLEFLIYFQGNSAPDKSGLPSDRFSAERTGGSVSTLTIQRTQQEDSAVYLCASSPTPGGLGNEQFFGPGTRLTVL.

Comments on this clonotype: It may be a read error: a sequence one base away is much more abundant. The chain joins TRBV7-8 to TRBJ2-7, with D possibly TRBD1 on 6 matching bases. CDR1 and CDR2 from the germline V gene are SGHVS and FQNEAQ. The CDR3 length is 13 residues. With 5 bases removed from V and 3 bases from J, the gap between germline ends came to 11 bases. The DNA for the CDR3 is TGTGCCAGCAGCCACAGGACAGACTACGAGCAGTACTTC. It codes for CASSHRTDYEQYF.

The chain has TRBV7-7 and TRBJ2-7; 9 nucleotides match TRBD1. The J segment lost 5 bases and the V segment lost 1 base, leaving 6 bases of the junction unmatched. This CDR3 region has 15 residues. Germline CDR1 and CDR2: SSHAT and FNYEAQ (reference sequence). CDR3 in amino acids: CASSLEQGALNEQYF. CDR3 coding DNA: TGTGCCAGCAGCTTAGAACAGGGGGCTCTGAACGAGCAGTACTTC.

This clonotype has at least ten counts. The V and J genes are TRBV7-9 and TRBJ2-2; 7 bases are a match to TRBD1. The CDR3 length is 15 residues. CDR1 and CDR2 from the germline V gene are SEHNR and FQNEAQ (reference sequence). Losses at the gene ends were 6 bases for V and 4 bases for J; bases not matched to a gene: 8. CDR3 DNA sequence: TGTGCCAGCAGGCCCAGGGGGTCCTTCACCGGGGAGCTGTTTTTT. Translation: CASRPRGSFTGELFF.

The J gene is TRBJ2-7, the V gene TRBV11-1; D uncertain. Germline assignment: CDR1 SGHAT and CDR2 FQDESV (reference sequence). CDR3 length: 15 residues. Trimming took 1 base from V and 0 from J, leaving 10 bases between them. For the CDR3, the DNA is TGTGCCAGCAGCTTAGATCCGGACGCCTCCTACGAGCAGTACTTC. It is translated as CASSLDPDASYEQYF.

This clonotype was picked up many times. This sequence joins TRBV4-3 and TRBJ2-3; D call uncertain. The germline V gene encodes CDR1 LGHNA and CDR2 YSLEER. V was clipped by 1 base and J by 6 bases, with 11 bases between them. The CDR3 is 14 residues long. The CDR3 nucleotides are TGCGCCAGCAGCCAAGGGTCAGCCCGCGATACGCAGTATTTT. Protein: CASSQGSARDTQYF.

This clonotype has ten or more counts. The rearrangement joins TRBV12-3 or TRBV12-4 to TRBJ1-2; D is unclear. The CDR3 length is 14 residues. Trimming stripped 5 bases from V and 4 bases from J, with 14 bases between. This CDR3 reads CASSPLQTIYGYTF. The CDR3 nucleotides read TGTGCCAGCAGTCCCCTACAGACGATCTATGGCTACACCTTC.

V is TRBV11-2 and J is TRBJ2-7; 11 bases align to TRBD1. Germline assignment: CDR1 SGHAT and CDR2 FQNNGV. The ends lost 5 bases at V and 7 bases at J; junction bases unmatched: 7. The CDR3 spans 14 residues. The CDR3 loop is CASSRGTGGGEQYF. CDR3 coding DNA: TGTGCCAGCAGCCGCGGGACAGGGGGGGGGGAGCAGTACTTC.

The sample holds many counts of this clonotype. V gene TRBV2 combines with J gene TRBJ2-1, with 9 nucleotides matching TRBD1. V gave up 6 bases and J gave up 6 bases; unmatched junction bases: 9. CDR1 and CDR2 from the germline V gene are SNHLY and FYNNEI. The CDR3 consists of 15 residues. The CDR3 DNA is TGTGCCAGCAGCCGAGACAGGGGGGGTCTCAATGAGCAGTTCTTC. This translates into CASSRDRGGLNEQFF. Drawing the rest from reference TRBV2 and TRBJ2-1, the complete variable domain is EPEVTQTPSHQVTQMGQEVILRCVPISNHLYFYWYRQILGQKVEFLVSFYNNEISEKSEIFDDQFSVERPDGSNFTLKIRSTKLEDSAMYFCASSRDRGGLNEQFFGPGTRLTVL.

This clonotype was seen at least ten times. The chain joins TRBV3-1 to TRBJ1-6; 7 bases align to TRBD1. The length of the CDR3 is 14 residues. In germline, CDR1 is LGHDT, CDR2 YNNKEL (reference sequence). The trim removed 4 bases at V and 6 bases at J, leaving 3 bases unmatched. CDR3 nucleotides: TGTGCCAGCAGCCTCGACAGGGCTAATTCACCCCTCCACTTT. The encoded protein is CASSLDRANSPLHF.

The chain employs TRBV9 and TRBJ1-5; D call uncertain. This CDR3 is 14 amino acids long. V lost 4 bases to trimming and J lost 2 bases, with 10 bases between them. Germline values: CDR1 SGDLS, CDR2 YYNGEE. The CDR3 region has the DNA TGTGCCAGCAGCCCTAGCCGGGGCAATCAGCCCCAGCATTTT. This sequence encodes CASSPSRGNQPQHF.

This clonotype has a count of ten or more. This chain links TRBV20-1 with TRBJ1-1; 7 positions match TRBD1. Germline CDR1 is DFQATT and CDR2 is SNEGSKA (reference sequence). Trimming took 7 bases from V and 0 from J; bases not matched to a gene: 14. This CDR3 region has 16 residues. Here the CDR3 reads CSGVPGQREVNTEAFF. In DNA form, the CDR3 reads TGCAGTGGTGTGCCGGGACAGCGGGAGGTGAACACTGAAGCTTTCTTT.

At least ten counts were recorded for this clonotype. The rearrangement joins TRBV11-2 to TRBJ2-1; unclear D gene. This CDR3 contains 15 residues. Trimming took off 1 base at V and 1 base at J, with 8 bases between the two ends. Germline values: CDR1 SGHAT, CDR2 FQNNGV. DNA for the CDR3: TGTGCCAGCAGCTTAGTTGGTCCGTCCTACAATGAGCAGTTCTTC. It translates to CASSLVGPSYNEQFF.

This clonotype was observed at least ten times. DNA of the CDR3: TGCGCCAGCAGCTTGGGGGGGGATTCCTACAATGAGCAGTTCTTC. Protein product: CASSLGGDSYNEQFF. The V gene is TRBV5-1, the J gene TRBJ2-1; D might be TRBD2 (6 bases). The CDR3 contains 15 residues. CDR1 and CDR2 (germline): SGHRS, YFSETQ. V was pared by 0 bases and J by 1 base, with 8 bases between.

This clonotype was detected many times. The chain carries TRBV5-6 and TRBJ2-1; maybe TRBD2 (5 bases). Germline V gene data show CDR1 as SGHDT and CDR2 as YYEEEE. The CDR3 is 12 residues long. The V and J ends lost 2 bases and 10 bases respectively, with 10 bases between them. The CDR3 spells CASSFPTGEQFF. CDR3 bases: TGTGCCAGCAGCTTTCCTACGGGGGAGCAGTTCTTC.

This clonotype was seen only a few times. The chain carries TRBV20-1 and TRBJ1-4; TRBD1 is a possible D gene (5 bases). Germline CDR1 is DFQATT and CDR2 is SNEGSKA (reference sequence). Trimming left V 3 bases short and J 6 bases short, with 14 bases between. The CDR3 contains 14 residues. The CDR3: CSASQRGDYEKLFF. CDR3 in DNA: TGCAGTGCTAGTCAAAGGGGAGACTATGAAAAACTGTTTTTT.

This clonotype was observed many times. The V call is TRBV20-1, the J call TRBJ2-2; the D gene could be TRBD1 or TRBD2 (5 bases each). V lost 1 base, J lost 8 bases, and 14 bases lay in between. The V gene's germline CDR1 is DFQATT and CDR2 SNEGSKA (reference sequence). This CDR3 spans 14 amino acids. CDR3 in amino acids: CSARGGHRGGELFF. CDR3 nucleotide sequence: TGCAGTGCTAGAGGCGGACACAGAGGGGGGGAGCTGTTTTTT.

This clonotype was seen ten or more times. This chain connects TRBV6-2 or TRBV6-3 to TRBJ2-3; 7 bases are shared with TRBD2. Germline values: CDR1 MNHEY, CDR2 SVGEGT. CDR3 length: 18 residues. Trimming at V came to 0 bases and at J to 0 bases, leaving 9 bases not matched to a gene. In DNA, the CDR3 is TGTGCCAGCAGTTACTCGATGGCTAGCGGAGGGAGCACAGATACGCAGTATTTT. It encodes CASSYSMASGGSTDTQYF.

This clonotype has a count of ten or more. The rearrangement uses TRBV20-1 and TRBJ2-7, with D uncertain. This CDR3 is 13 amino acids long. Germline CDR1 DFQATT, CDR2 SNEGSKA (reference sequence). Trimming shortened V by 2 bases and J by 6 bases, and 14 bases separated the two germline ends. The CDR3 DNA is TGCAGTGCTAGACGTGACCTGTTTACCGAGCAGTACTTC. The encoded protein is CSARRDLFTEQYF.

This clonotype came up a few times. The chain employs TRBV5-4 and TRBJ2-4; TRBD1 agrees at 10 bases. The CDR3 is 16 residues long. J gave up 4 bases and V 3 bases, and 7 bases lay outside the gene matches. Germline values: CDR1 SGHNT, CDR2 YYREEE (reference sequence). The CDR3 region has the DNA TGTGCCAGCAGCTCGACGGGACAGGGGCTTAAAAACATTCAGTACTTC. Its translation: CASSSTGQGLKNIQYF.